This passage covers 11 T cell receptor beta chains from one sample sequenced in a study of CD4 T cells in relation to SARS-CoV-2 and coronaviruses. TCRdb's table, derived via immunoSEQ multiplex PCR, lists solely in-frame clones and lacks some. The sample shows around 62,000 clones, approximately 94% of them seen only once. Before the COVID-19 pandemic, during about 2010-2019, CD4+ T cells were taken from unexposed donors. The sequenced sample consisted of naive CD4+ T cells from PBMCs. Subset specified: naive CD4+ T cells isolated by negative enrichment. These receptors were obtained from a human donor in good health.

This clone was counted once. The chain uses TRBV7-9 and TRBJ1-5; no reliable D call. This CDR3 has 16 residues. Germline CDR1 SEHNR, CDR2 FQNEAQ (reference sequence). V gave up 0 bases and J gave up 3 bases, with 12 bases separating them. The CDR3 region is CASSLAGGRVNQPQHF. Here the CDR3 DNA reads TGTGCCAGCAGCTTAGCCGGAGGACGGGTCAATCAGCCCCAGCATTTT.

The chain combines TRBV24-1 with TRBJ1-5; 7 bases agree with TRBD1. CDR1 and CDR2 from the germline V gene are KGHDR and SFDVKD. The CDR3 sequence is 16 residues long. V dropped 4 bases and J dropped 1; count of bases not matched to a gene: 6. The CDR3: CATSESGGRSNQPQHF. The CDR3, as DNA: TGTGCCACCAGTGAGTCAGGGGGAAGGAGCAATCAGCCCCAGCATTTT.

The chain links TRBV24-1 to TRBJ1-2; D ambiguous. CDR1 is KGHDR and CDR2 is SFDVKD in the germline V gene. The CDR3 contains 14 residues. Deletions cut 3 bases from V and 4 bases from J, with 11 bases between. The CDR3 reads CATSDQFSGYGYTF. Written as DNA, the CDR3 is TGTGCCACCAGTGATCAGTTCAGCGGCTATGGCTACACCTTC.

This chain uses TRBV24-1 with TRBJ2-2; tentative D call: TRBD1 (6 bases). Per the germline V gene, CDR1 is KGHDR and CDR2 is SFDVKD. Trimming cost V 4 bases and J 0 bases, with 14 bases left between them. There are 17 residues in the CDR3. This CDR3 is CATSEADRPSNTGELFF. The CDR3 bases are TGTGCCACCAGTGAGGCAGACAGGCCATCGAACACCGGGGAGCTGTTTTTT.

This rearrangement joins TRBV29-1 to TRBJ1-2; D is unresolved. The CDR3 contains 13 residues. Germline-derived CDR1 and CDR2 are SQVTM and ANQGSEA. V was shortened by 3 bases and J by 0 bases, with 8 bases between the two germline ends. This CDR3 reads CSVEGTPNYGYTF. Written as DNA, the CDR3 is TGCAGCGTTGAGGGCACTCCTAACTATGGCTACACCTTC.

The chain has TRBV5-1 and TRBJ2-2; D is unclear. There are 13 residues in the CDR3. CDR1 and CDR2 (germline): SGHRS, YFSETQ. Between the trimmed V and J ends, which lost 3 bases and 5 bases, there was a span of 8 bases. This chain's CDR3 is CASSSIGTGELFF. CDR3 in DNA: TGCGCCAGCAGCTCGATAGGGACCGGGGAGCTGTTTTTT. The variable domain in full, completed from reference TRBV5-1 and TRBJ2-2, reads KAGVTQTPRYLIKTRGQQVTLSCSPISGHRSVSWYQQTPGQGLQFLFEYFSETQRNKGNFPGRFSGRQFSNSRSEMNVSTLELGDSALYLCASSSIGTGELFFGEGSRLTVL.

This chain uses TRBV27 with TRBJ1-2; 12 nucleotides align to TRBD1. The CDR3 has 16 residues. The V gene's germline CDR1 is MNHEY and CDR2 SMNVEV (reference sequence). V gave up 5 bases and J gave up 8 bases; unmatched junction bases: 12. The CDR3 is CASSPFPGTGGRGYTF. The CDR3 DNA is TGTGCCAGCAGTCCGTTTCCCGGGACAGGGGGCCGCGGCTACACCTTC.

This rearrangement joins TRBV3-1 (or the pseudogene TRBV3-2) to TRBJ1-6; possibly TRBD1 for D (6 bases). The CDR3 runs 17 residues. Between the trimmed V and J ends, which lost 4 bases and 4 bases, there was a span of 17 bases. Germline values: CDR1 LGHDT, CDR2 YNNKEL (reference sequence). The CDR3 nucleotides are TGTGCCAGCAGCCCCAGGGGCGCGGCAGGGTATAATTCACCCCTCCACTTT. As protein: CASSPRGAAGYNSPLHF.

The chain is built from TRBV10-3 and TRBJ2-1, with TRBD2 as a possible D gene (5 bases). Germline V gene data show CDR1 as ENHRY and CDR2 as SYGVKD. Trimming took off 8 bases at V and 8 bases at J, with 19 bases between the two ends. This CDR3 comprises 14 residues. CDR3 nucleotides: TGTGCCATCTCGACCCGAGAGGGAGACCATGAGCAGTTCTTC. This gives the protein CAISTREGDHEQFF.

The genes are TRBV12-3 or TRBV12-4 and TRBJ1-2; no firm D call. The CDR3 sequence is 12 residues long. The ends were cut back, 5 bases at V and 8 bases at J, with 12 bases in the middle. CDR3 nucleotides: TGTGCCAGCAGTCCGGGGAGGGAAGGCTACACCTTC. Amino acid sequence: CASSPGREGYTF.

The chain links TRBV11-2 to TRBJ2-1, with D possibly matching TRBD2 (6 bases). V lost 2 bases and J lost 1, with 12 bases in between. This CDR3 comprises 16 residues. Germline CDR1 and CDR2: SGHAT and FQNNGV. CDR3 sequence: CASSLTRLASYNEQFF. The CDR3 nucleotides are TGTGCCAGCAGCTTAACTCGGCTAGCGTCCTACAATGAGCAGTTCTTC.